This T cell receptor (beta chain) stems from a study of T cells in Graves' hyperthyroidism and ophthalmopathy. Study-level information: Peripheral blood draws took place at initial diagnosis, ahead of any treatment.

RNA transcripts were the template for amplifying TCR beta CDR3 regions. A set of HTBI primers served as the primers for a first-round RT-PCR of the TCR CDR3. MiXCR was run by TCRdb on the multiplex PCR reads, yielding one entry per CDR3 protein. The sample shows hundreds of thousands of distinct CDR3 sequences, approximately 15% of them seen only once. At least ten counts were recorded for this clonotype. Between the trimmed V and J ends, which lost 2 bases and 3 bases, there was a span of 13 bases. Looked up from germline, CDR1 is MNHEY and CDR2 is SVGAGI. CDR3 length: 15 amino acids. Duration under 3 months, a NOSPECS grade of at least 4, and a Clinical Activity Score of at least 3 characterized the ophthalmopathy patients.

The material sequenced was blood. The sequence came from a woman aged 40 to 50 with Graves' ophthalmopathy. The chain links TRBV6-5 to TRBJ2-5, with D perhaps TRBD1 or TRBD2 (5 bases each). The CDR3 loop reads CASSYTAGTEETQYF. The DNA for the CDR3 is TGTGCCAGCAGTTACACTGCCGGGACGGAAGAGACCCAGTACTTC.